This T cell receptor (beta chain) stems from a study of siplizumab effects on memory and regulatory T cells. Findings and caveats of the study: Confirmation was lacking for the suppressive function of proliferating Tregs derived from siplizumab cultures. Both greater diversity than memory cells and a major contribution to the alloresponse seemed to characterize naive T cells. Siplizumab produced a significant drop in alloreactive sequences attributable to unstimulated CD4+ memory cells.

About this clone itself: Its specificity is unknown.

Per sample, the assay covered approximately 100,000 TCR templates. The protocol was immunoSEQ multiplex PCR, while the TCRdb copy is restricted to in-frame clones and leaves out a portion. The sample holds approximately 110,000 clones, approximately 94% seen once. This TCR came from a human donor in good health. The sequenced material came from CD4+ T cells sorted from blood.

The CDR3 is CASSPTLPENSPLHF. The CDR3 coding sequence is TGCGCCAGCAGCCCTACTCTCCCAGAGAATTCACCCCTCCACTTT. The rearrangement links TRBV5-1 to TRBJ1-6; D gene unclear. V was pared by 4 bases and J by 7 bases, with 15 bases between. Germline assignment: CDR1 SGHRS and CDR2 YFSETQ. The CDR3 is 15 residues long.